This entry features one T cell receptor (beta chain) sequence. This clonotype was picked up many times. Its antigen is currently not known. No much larger clone exists at a distance of one base, and base qualities are not known. The CDR3 covers 13 residues, taking in both the cysteine and the phenylalanine. The sequence is cut down to CDR3 DNA, 39 bases in frame from base 1. Here V drops 5 bases and J drops 4 bases, and the junction holds 4 bases not matched to any gene. The germline V gene gives CDR1 as SQVTM and CDR2 as ANQGSEA. A history of other malignancies or of prior chemotherapy or radiotherapy was absent in all patients, and node-negative disease was shown on CT and PET/CT in all patients. At each of two time points, around 6.5 milliliters of peripheral venous blood were collected in EDTA tubes. PBMCs were isolated by Ficoll-Paque Plus density-gradient centrifugation. Right after collection, samples were kept at -80 degrees C until analysis.

This record belongs to a study of prognosis after radiotherapy for stage I lung cancer (dated by TCRdb to the early 2020s). For context, the study as a whole: Between April 2018 and January 2019, approximately 18 stage I NSCLC patients were enrolled in Nanjing, China. Concurrent therapy was not administered to any patient alongside SBRT. Distant metastases were developed by four of the 19 patients after SBRT, at a median of 7 months, whereas no significant progression was observed in the other 15 patients. Ages in the cohort of 13 men and about six women ranged from roughly 50 to 90 years, with a median of 74. SBRT was given in 3 to 5 fractions with a biologically effective dose of at least 100 Gy, using image-guided IMRT or VMAT. Peripheral blood TCR beta repertoires were profiled in stage I NSCLC patients before and after stereotactic body radiotherapy, and the repertoires were related to distant failure. Eleven to twelve patients had adenocarcinoma and about seven had squamous cell carcinoma as the tumor histology. All patients were considered medically inoperable, owing to comorbidities in around twelve and refusal of surgery in about seven. Of the enrolled patients, fourteen had newly diagnosed primary stage I lung tumors, while roughly 5 had oligometastatic NSCLC following surgical resection of the primary tumor. The study took one blood sample before SBRT and one after SBRT from each of approximately 20 patients and sequenced all 38 samples.

The full study reports these points: The study was limited by its small cohort and short follow-up, and the findings require independent validation. No adjustment for multiple comparisons was applied to any of the reported P values. TRBV and TRBJ usage frequencies reportedly varied with metastasis status, involving two V genes at baseline and about 10 V and two J genes after SBRT. A decrease in unique TCR clone counts was observed after SBRT (median 10,088 before versus some 6,900 after; Wilcoxon paired P=0.011). Post-SBRT Shannon entropy and its change from baseline were lower in patients who developed distant metastases; baseline Shannon entropy was not associated with metastases. No determination of tumor specificity was made for expanded TCR clones.

Two rounds of multiplex PCR were used to amplify the TCR beta CDR3 region from genomic DNA. The first PCR round used primers specific to each TRBV and TRBJ gene, and the primer sequences were filed in Chinese patent CN105087789A. The second PCR round used universal primers. The Roche High Pure PCR Template Preparation Kit was used to extract genomic DNA from the frozen PBMCs. Libraries were sequenced paired-end with 151 bp reads on an Illumina HiSeq 3000. Processing in the source paper ran as follows. CutAdapt was used to discard raw reads that did not contain the multiplex PCR primer sequences. High-quality paired reads were merged into contigs with PEAR. By alignment to reference sequences, MiXCR assigned TRB V, D and J gene segments to each contig. CDR3 sequences were clustered by base quality and sequence similarity to remove sequencing errors. Shannon entropy normalized by the natural log of productive TCR sequence number was used as the measure of diversity. To get clonality, Shannon entropy was divided by the natural log of the number of unique clonotypes, and that result was subtracted from one. Progression-free survival cut-offs for repertoire metrics were chosen using the Youden index of ROC curves, with analyses run in R 3.5.3. Starting from the raw public reads, TCRdb applied fastp trimming at Q25, assembled clones with MiXCR and retained in-frame beta chains. Entries that share a CDR3 protein sequence are merged under the most common genes and DNA. TCRdb's processing, not the authors', yielded these V and J calls. The sample profile shows approximately 30,000 distinct CDR3 sequences; less than 40% of them were found once. The ten largest make up about 12% of the sample.

The chain is encoded by TRBV29-1 joined to TRBJ1-3, and 8 junction bases match TRBD1. This clonotype was obtained from a donor aged 50 or older with non-small cell lung cancer. The material was PBMCs, obtained before or after stereotactic body radiation therapy (not recorded which). The DNA sequence reads TGCAGCGTTAGGACAGGGTCCGGAAACACCATATATTTT. It is translated as CSVRTGSGNTIYF.